Following are 10 T cell receptor beta chains from one sample sequenced in a study of cytomegalovirus exposure and HLA in healthy donors. In the PCR, 60 Vbeta and 13 Jbeta primers were used. Clones were read by immunoSEQ multiplex PCR, and TCRdb kept only the in-frame ones, dropping some. The sample lists about 100,000 clones, 78% occurring once. The sequenced sample consisted of PBMCs. The receptors shown here come from a woman aged 55 to 70 in good health and CMV-seronegative.

In this sample, this clone turned up a few times. The genes are TRBV10-1 and TRBJ2-1; a weak D match, TRBD2 (6 bases). The CDR3 spans 20 residues. V was shortened by 2 bases and J by 1 base, with 24 bases between the two germline ends. The germline gives CDR1 WNHNN, CDR2 SYGVQD (reference sequence). Here the CDR3 DNA reads TGCGCCAGCAGTGAGGTCCGGGACTCTCTACTAGCTACGTCCTACAATGAGCAGTTCTTC. This sequence encodes CASSEVRDSLLATSYNEQFF.

V and J are TRBV6-5 and TRBJ1-5, with 10 nucleotides matching TRBD1. Germline V gene data show CDR1 as MNHEY and CDR2 as SVGAGI. Trimming took 5 bases from V and 4 from J; bases not matched to a gene: 2. The CDR3 runs to 14 residues. For the CDR3, the DNA is TGTGCCAGCAGTCAGGGACAGGGGAATCAGCCCCAGCATTTT. As protein: CASSQGQGNQPQHF.

The chain is built from TRBV4-3 and TRBJ2-7; D is undetermined. Trimming pared 0 bases from V and 8 bases from J, leaving 14 bases between. Germline CDR1 reads LGHNA; CDR2 reads YSLEER. This CDR3 comprises 14 residues. CDR3 protein: CASSQERRSRKQYF. CDR3 coding DNA: TGCGCCAGCAGCCAAGAAAGACGGTCCAGGAAGCAGTACTTC.

This chain connects TRBV7-9 to TRBJ1-2; TRBD1 aligns across 10 bases. V was clipped by 5 bases and J by 6 bases; unmatched bases: 3. The CDR3 sequence is 13 residues long. CDR1 is SEHNR and CDR2 is FQNEAQ in the germline V gene (reference sequence). For the CDR3, the DNA is TGTGCCAGCAGCCTGACAGGGGGCGATGGCTACACCTTC. Protein: CASSLTGGDGYTF.

The chain uses TRBV5-1 and TRBJ1-4, with TRBD1 identical over 8 bases. The CDR3 extends over 14 amino acids. J lost 8 bases, V lost 4 bases, and 7 bases had no gene match. Per the germline V gene, CDR1 is SGHRS and CDR2 is YFSETQ. The CDR3 DNA reads as TGCGCCAGCAGCCCAGGACAGGGTCTGGAAAAACTGTTTTTT. Protein product: CASSPGQGLEKLFF.

J is TRBJ2-7 and V is TRBV7-2; a possible D gene is TRBD1 (5 bases). Germline CDR1 SGHTA, CDR2 FQGNSA. The CDR3 totals 13 residues. Between the trimmed V and J ends, which lost 8 bases and 2 bases, there was a span of 13 bases. CDR3 amino acids: CASSHSGPYEQYF. The CDR3 DNA sequence: TGTGCCAGCTCCCATTCAGGGCCCTACGAGCAGTACTTC. The variable domain in full, completed from reference TRBV7-2 and TRBJ2-7, reads GAGVSQSPSNKVTEKGKDVELRCDPISGHTALYWYRQSLGQGLEFLIYFQGNSAPDKSGLPSDRFSAERTGGSVSTLTIQRTQQEDSAVYLCASSHSGPYEQYFGPGTRLTVT.

The V gene is TRBV7-9, the J gene TRBJ2-1, with 9 bases lining up with TRBD2. This CDR3 has 15 amino acids. Germline V gene lookup returns CDR1 SEHNR and CDR2 FQNEAQ (reference sequence). Germline trimming cut 2 bases from V and 1 base from J; bases unmatched to any gene: 0. The CDR3 DNA is TGTGCCAGCAGCTTACTAGCGGGGTCCTACAATGAGCAGTTCTTC. Translation: CASSLLAGSYNEQFF.

The rearrangement uses TRBV28 and TRBJ1-2; the D gene is possibly TRBD1 (6 bases). The V end was cut by 3 bases, the J end by 6 bases, with 29 bases between. CDR1 is MDHEN, CDR2 SYDVKM, per germline. The CDR3 is 19 residues long. This CDR3 reads CASSLGPGQPTRSKDGYTF. Here the CDR3 DNA reads TGTGCCAGCAGTTTGGGGCCCGGACAGCCCACACGCTCGAAGGATGGCTACACCTTC.

This clone was seen just once. Here the CDR3 DNA reads TGTGCCAGCAGCCCCTCTAGCGGGAACACCCACTACGAGCAGTACTTC. Amino acids: CASSPSSGNTHYEQYF. The V gene is TRBV28, the J gene TRBJ2-7; 9 bases are shared with TRBD2. J was trimmed by 3 bases and V by 6 bases; bases with no gene match: 12. Germline assignment: CDR1 MDHEN and CDR2 SYDVKM. The CDR3 extends over 16 amino acids.

The chain recombines TRBV10-3 with TRBJ2-5; 7 bases are a match to TRBD2. CDR1 is ENHRY, CDR2 SYGVKD, per germline. The CDR3 loop spans 16 amino acids. The junction had 9 bases not matched to a gene; V was cut back by 4 bases and J by 1 base. The CDR3 loop reads CAISVLAASAQETQYF. The CDR3 bases are TGTGCCATCAGTGTTCTAGCGGCTTCCGCCCAAGAGACCCAGTACTTC.